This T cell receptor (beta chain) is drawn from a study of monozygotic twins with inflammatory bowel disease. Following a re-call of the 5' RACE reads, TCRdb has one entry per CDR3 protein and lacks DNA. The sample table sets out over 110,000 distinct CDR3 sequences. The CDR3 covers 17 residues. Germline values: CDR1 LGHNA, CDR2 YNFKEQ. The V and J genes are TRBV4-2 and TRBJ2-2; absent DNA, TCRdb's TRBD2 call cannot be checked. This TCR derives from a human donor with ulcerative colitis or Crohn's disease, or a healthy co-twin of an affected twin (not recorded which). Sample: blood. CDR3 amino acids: CASSQERSGETPGELFF.